The 22 T cell receptor beta chains below come from one sample, sequenced in a study of monozygotic twins with inflammatory bowel disease. Each CDR3 protein gets one entry in TCRdb, which reprocessed the 5' RACE reads and gives no DNA. The sample data list 200,000 to 250,000 distinct CDR3 sequences. Sequencing was performed on blood. These receptor sequences come from a human donor with ulcerative colitis or Crohn's disease, or a healthy co-twin of an affected twin (not recorded which).

This sequence joins TRBV18 and TRBJ1-1. Germline V CDR1 and CDR2: KGHSH, LQKENI. The CDR3 length is 14 residues. The CDR3 sequence: CASSRTAGNTEAFF.

The V gene is TRBV20-1, the J gene TRBJ1-5. This CDR3 has 12 residues. Germline V gives CDR1 DFQATT, CDR2 SNEGSKA (reference sequence). This CDR3 reads CGARSGTQPQHF.

This chain joins TRBV18 and TRBJ2-7. Germline V gives CDR1 KGHSH, CDR2 LQKENI. The CDR3 has 12 amino acids. CDR3 sequence: CASSPLPYEQYF. Full variable domain (outside the CDR3, taken from reference TRBV18 and TRBJ2-7): NAGVMQNPRHLVRRRGQEARLRCSPMKGHSHVYWYRQLPEEGLKFMVYLQKENIIDESGMPKERFSAEFPKEGPSILRIQQVVRGDSAAYFCASSPLPYEQYFGPGTRLTVT.

The rearrangement links TRBV4-2 to TRBJ2-5; TCRdb selects TRBD2, and the lack of DNA leaves this call unchecked. Germline V gene data show CDR1 as LGHNA and CDR2 as YNFKEQ. This CDR3 is built from 16 residues. CDR3 sequence reads: CASSQDLLAGVETQYF.

This chain links TRBV15 with TRBJ2-7; TCRdb gives TRBD1 as the D gene, but with no DNA this cannot be confirmed. This CDR3 is 15 amino acids long. CDR1 and CDR2 (germline): LNHNV, YYDKDF (reference sequence). The CDR3 loop reads CATSREFLTDYEQYF.

This rearrangement joins TRBV20-1 to TRBJ2-7. CDR3 length equals 14 residues. CDR1 is DFQATT and CDR2 is SNEGSKA in the germline V gene (reference sequence). The CDR3 protein is CSASTSGGPYEQYF.

This sequence joins TRBV3-1 and TRBJ2-4. Germline assignment: CDR1 LGHDT and CDR2 YNNKEL (reference sequence). The CDR3 length is 16 residues. The CDR3 sequence: CASSQDPGLAKNIQYF.

The V gene is TRBV20-1, the J gene TRBJ2-4; TCRdb lists TRBD2, though no DNA is available to test this call. The germline V gene has CDR1 DFQATT and CDR2 SNEGSKA (reference sequence). The CDR3 is made up of 17 amino acids. The CDR3 reads CSARVPLGLLAKNIQYF.

The V gene is TRBV27, the J gene TRBJ2-3; the D call of TRBD2 rests on TCRdb alone, since no DNA is present to check it. Germline V gene sequence: CDR1 MNHEY, CDR2 SMNVEV (reference sequence). The CDR3 runs 13 residues. The CDR3 loop is CASSPRAADTQYF.

The chain links TRBV6-5 to TRBJ1-1; the TCRdb call, TRBD1, lacks DNA for checking. Germline CDR1 and CDR2: MNHEY and SVGAGI. CDR3 length: 12 residues. The CDR3 spells CASSYPTGEAFF.

The V gene is TRBV29-1, the J gene TRBJ2-3; the D call of TRBD2 rests on TCRdb alone, since no DNA is present to check it. There are 16 residues in the CDR3. Germline CDR1 and CDR2: SQVTM and ANQGSEA. CDR3 loop: CSVAGTSGGSTDTQYF.

The chain has TRBV6-5 and TRBJ2-2; TCRdb lists TRBD1, though no DNA is available to test this call. This CDR3 has 17 residues. Germline-derived CDR1 and CDR2 are MNHEY and SVGAGI. CDR3 protein: CASSYRTGVRSAGELFF.

This rearrangement joins TRBV5-5 to TRBJ2-5. Germline assignment: CDR1 SGHKS and CDR2 YYEKEE (reference sequence). There are 15 residues in the CDR3. CDR3 loop: CASSPLRGTKETQYF.

The V gene is TRBV7-2, the J gene TRBJ2-5. This CDR3 has 12 residues. CDR1 is SGHTA, CDR2 FQGNSA, per germline. CDR3 protein: CASSRARETQYF.

CDR3 amino acids: CSARDQNTREQFF. V usage is TRBV20-1 and J usage is TRBJ2-1. The CDR3 is 13 amino acids. From germline, CDR1 is DFQATT and CDR2 SNEGSKA (reference sequence).

This chain connects TRBV6-1 to TRBJ2-7. The CDR3 spans 15 residues. Germline CDR1 and CDR2: MNHNS and SASEGT. The CDR3 protein is CASRGTDPGRYEQYF.

The V gene is TRBV20-1, the J gene TRBJ2-3; with no DNA, the TCRdb D assignment of TRBD1 cannot be verified. Germline-derived CDR1 and CDR2 are DFQATT and SNEGSKA (reference sequence). The CDR3 covers 16 residues. The CDR3 here is CSARDVGAGDTDTQYF.

This chain joins TRBV5-1 and TRBJ1-1. This CDR3 contains 14 residues. Germline CDR1 reads SGHRS; CDR2 reads YFSETQ. The CDR3 reads CASSIVGNQAEAFF.

V and J are TRBV27 and TRBJ1-3. This CDR3 is built from 14 residues. Looked up from germline, CDR1 is MNHEY and CDR2 is SMNVEV (reference sequence). The CDR3 here is CASSLSHSGNTIYF.

The V and J genes are TRBV2 and TRBJ2-7; with no DNA, the TCRdb D assignment of TRBD1 cannot be verified. Germline loops: CDR1 SNHLY, CDR2 FYNNEI. The CDR3 has 12 amino acids. The CDR3 sequence is CASRPVVYEQYF. Full variable domain (rest looked up from reference TRBV2 and TRBJ2-7): EPEVTQTPSHQVTQMGQEVILRCVPISNHLYFYWYRQILGQKVEFLVSFYNNEISEKSEIFDDQFSVERPDGSNFTLKIRSTKLEDSAMYFCASRPVVYEQYFGPGTRLTVT.

The rearrangement joins TRBV20-1 to TRBJ2-5; TCRdb designates TRBD1, a call that cannot be tested without DNA. The CDR3 is 14 residues long. The germline gives CDR1 DFQATT, CDR2 SNEGSKA (reference sequence). CDR3 region: CSARDGGPGETQYF.

The chain employs TRBV20-1 and TRBJ2-3; TCRdb's D call of TRBD1 is untestable without DNA. The CDR3 sequence is 14 residues long. Germline CDR1 DFQATT, CDR2 SNEGSKA (reference sequence). CDR3 sequence reads: CSAVPGGQENTQYF.